This T cell receptor beta chain comes out of a study of CD8+ T cells in alopecia areata. Findings of the study overall: Affected scalp, especially in alopecia totalis/universalis, had a higher clonality than normal scalp did.

As the sequencing template, cDNA was produced by extracting RNA and reverse transcribing it. The assay was immunoSEQ multiplex PCR, and TCRdb's table has in-frame clones only and misses some. The profile covers about 150,000 clones, with around 47% appearing a single time and around 7% taken by the ten largest. This clone showed up just a few times. Its antigen is unknown. This CDR3 has 14 residues. Germline CDR1 reads KGHSH; CDR2 reads LQKENI. V was cut by 0 bases and J by 2 bases, with 7 bases left in between. V and J are TRBV18 and TRBJ2-5, with D tentatively TRBD1 (5 bases). The specimen sequenced was CD4+ T cells sorted from blood. The TCR comes from a human donor with alopecia areata. The CDR3 coding sequence is TGTGCCAGCTCACCACCAAGGGGACAAGAGACCCAGTACTTC. Protein sequence: CASSPPRGQETQYF.